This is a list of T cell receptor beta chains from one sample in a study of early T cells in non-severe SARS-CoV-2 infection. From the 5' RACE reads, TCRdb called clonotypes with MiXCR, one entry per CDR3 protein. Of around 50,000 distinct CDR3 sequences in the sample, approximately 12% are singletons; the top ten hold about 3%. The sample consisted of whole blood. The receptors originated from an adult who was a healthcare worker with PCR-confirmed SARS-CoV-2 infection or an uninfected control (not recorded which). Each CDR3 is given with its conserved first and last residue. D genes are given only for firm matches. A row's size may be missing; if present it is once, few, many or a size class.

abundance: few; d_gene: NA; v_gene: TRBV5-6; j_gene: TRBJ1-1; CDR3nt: TGTGCCAGCAGCTTGGCCCCTTATGGCATTGACACTGAAGCTTTCTTT; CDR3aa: CASSLAPYGIDTEAFF
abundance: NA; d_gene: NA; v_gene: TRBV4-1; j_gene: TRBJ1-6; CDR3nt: TGCGCCAGCAGCCAAGTTGGCAGTCTCAATTCACCCCTCCACTTT; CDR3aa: CASSQVGSLNSPLHF
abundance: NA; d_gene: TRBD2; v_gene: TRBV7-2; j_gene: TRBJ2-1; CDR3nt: TGTGCCAGCAGCTTAGCAGCGGGGGGGGTAAATGAGCAGTTCTTC; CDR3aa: CASSLAAGGVNEQFF
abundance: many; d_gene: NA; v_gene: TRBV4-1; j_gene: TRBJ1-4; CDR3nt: TGCGCCAGCAGCCAAGAAGTCTTCGCGAGTATTTTAGAAAAACTGTTTTTT; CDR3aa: CASSQEVFASILEKLFF
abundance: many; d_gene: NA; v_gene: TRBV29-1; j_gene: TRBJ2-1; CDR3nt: TGCAGCGTTGAAGGGTTGCGGCAGGGAGTAGGCAATGAGCAGTTCTTC; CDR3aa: CSVEGLRQGVGNEQFF
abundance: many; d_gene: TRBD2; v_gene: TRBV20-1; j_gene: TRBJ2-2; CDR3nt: TGCAGTGCTAGGGACTGGACTAGCTCTGGCGGGGAGCTGTTTTTT; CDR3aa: CSARDWTSSGGELFF
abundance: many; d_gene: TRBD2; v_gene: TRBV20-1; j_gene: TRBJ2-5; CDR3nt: TGCAGTGCTGGACTAGCGGGAGGGCTCAGGGAGACCCAGTACTTC; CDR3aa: CSAGLAGGLRETQYF
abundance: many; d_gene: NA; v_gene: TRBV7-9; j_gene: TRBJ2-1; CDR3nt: TGTGCCAGCGTAAGGGACACGTACTCCTACAATGAGCAGTTCTTC; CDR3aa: CASVRDTYSYNEQFF
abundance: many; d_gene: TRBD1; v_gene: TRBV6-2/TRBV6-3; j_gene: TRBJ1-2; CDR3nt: TGTGCCAGCAGTTCCCCCCTGTGGAAGGGGGCTTATGGCTACACCTTC; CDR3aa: CASSSPLWKGAYGYTF
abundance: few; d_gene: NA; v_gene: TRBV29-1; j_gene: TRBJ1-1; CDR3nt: TGCAGCGTTGGGTGGTTGGGGGCGAACACTGAAGCTTTCTTT; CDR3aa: CSVGWLGANTEAFF
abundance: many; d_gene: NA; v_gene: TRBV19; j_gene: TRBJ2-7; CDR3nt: TGTGCCAGTAGTACGACACCAAGCGGACCTTACGAGCAGTACTTC; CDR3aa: CASSTTPSGPYEQYF
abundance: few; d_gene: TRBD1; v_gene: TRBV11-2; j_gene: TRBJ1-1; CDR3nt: TGTGCCAGCAGCTCGTCGGACAGGGGCACTGAAGCTTTCTTT; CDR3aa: CASSSSDRGTEAFF
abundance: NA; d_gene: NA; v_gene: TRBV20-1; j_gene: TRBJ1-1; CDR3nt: TGCAGTGCTACCGATCCGGACACTGAAGCTTTCTTT; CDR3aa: CSATDPDTEAFF
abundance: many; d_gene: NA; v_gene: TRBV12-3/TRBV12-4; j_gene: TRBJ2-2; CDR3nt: TGTGCCAGCAGCGCCCAGGAAGGCGGGGAGCTGTTTTTT; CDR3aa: CASSAQEGGELFF
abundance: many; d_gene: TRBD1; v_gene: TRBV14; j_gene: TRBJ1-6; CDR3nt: TGTGCCAGCAGCCAAGCCGGGACAGGGAGGTCACCCCTCCACTTT; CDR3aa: CASSQAGTGRSPLHF
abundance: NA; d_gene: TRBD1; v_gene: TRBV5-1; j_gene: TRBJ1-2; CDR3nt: TGCGCCAGCAGCCCCGGACAGGGGTATGGCTACACCTTC; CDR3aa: CASSPGQGYGYTF
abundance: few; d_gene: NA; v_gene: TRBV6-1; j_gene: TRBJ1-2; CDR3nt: TGTGCCAGCACCCACGAGGGGCGGGTGCGGGGCTACACCTTC; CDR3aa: CASTHEGRVRGYTF
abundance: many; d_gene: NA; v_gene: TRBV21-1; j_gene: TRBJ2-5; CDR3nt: TGTGCCAGCAACGGGCTAGCGGGCCTCGGGGCAAAAGAGACCCAGTACTTC; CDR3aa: CASNGLAGLGAKETQYF
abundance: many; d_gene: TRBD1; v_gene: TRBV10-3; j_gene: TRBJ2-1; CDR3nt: TGTGCCATCAGTGCAGGACAGGGTAAAGGGCATGAGCAGTTCTTC; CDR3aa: CAISAGQGKGHEQFF
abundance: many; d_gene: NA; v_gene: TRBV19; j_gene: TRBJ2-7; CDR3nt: TGTGCCAGTGGGGACACAACCTACGAGCAGTACTTC; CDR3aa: CASGDTTYEQYF
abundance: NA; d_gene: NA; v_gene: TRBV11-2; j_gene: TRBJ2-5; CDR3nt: TGTGCCAGCAGCTCCCGGGGACTCCGTCGAATCCAAGAGACCCAGTACTTC; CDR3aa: CASSSRGLRRIQETQYF
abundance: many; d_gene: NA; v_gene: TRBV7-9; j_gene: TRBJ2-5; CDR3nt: TGTGCCAGCACCGAACTAGAGACCCAGTACTTC; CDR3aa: CASTELETQYF
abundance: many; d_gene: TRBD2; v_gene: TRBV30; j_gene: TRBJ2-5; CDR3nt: TGTGCCTGGAGTCGGTCGGGGGGAGGTACAGAGACCCAGTACTTC; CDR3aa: CAWSRSGGGTETQYF
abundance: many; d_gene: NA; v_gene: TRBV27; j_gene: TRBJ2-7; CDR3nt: TGTGCCAGCAGTTTGTCGGGCTCCAGGGGTTCACAGTACTACGAGCAGTACTTC; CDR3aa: CASSLSGSRGSQYYEQYF
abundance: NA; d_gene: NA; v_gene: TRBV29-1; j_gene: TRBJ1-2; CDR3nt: TGCAGCGTTGCAACAGTGTATAACTATGGCTACACCTTC; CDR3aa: CSVATVYNYGYTF
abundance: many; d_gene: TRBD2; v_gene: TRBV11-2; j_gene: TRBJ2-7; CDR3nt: TGTGCCAGCAGCTTAGAGGGCGGGACTAGCTACGAGCAGTACTTC; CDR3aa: CASSLEGGTSYEQYF
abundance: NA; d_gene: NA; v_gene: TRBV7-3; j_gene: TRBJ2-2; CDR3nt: TGTGCCAGCAGCCCCGCCAAGGCAGGCCCCGAGCTGTTTTTT; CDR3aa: CASSPAKAGPELFF
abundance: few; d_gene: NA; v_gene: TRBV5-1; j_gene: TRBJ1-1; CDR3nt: TGCGCCAGCAGCCGGGAGGGGTTTTCCACTGAAGCTTTCTTT; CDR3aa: CASSREGFSTEAFF
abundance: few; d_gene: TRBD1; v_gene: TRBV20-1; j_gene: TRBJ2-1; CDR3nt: TGCAGTGCCCCAGAGGCAGGGGGAACCTACAATGAGCAGTTCTTC; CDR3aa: CSAPEAGGTYNEQFF